This T cell receptor (beta chain) derives from a study of blood T cell repertoires in COVID-19 (dated by TCRdb to 2020 to 2022). As for the study more broadly: The collaborator samples originated in the United States, Italy and Spain and spanned the acute and convalescent phases of COVID-19. The prospective study material was composed of cDNA or gDNA derived from T cells, B-cell-depleted T cells, or PBMCs. The dataset comprised deeply sampled blood TCRbeta repertoires from subjects exposed to, actively infected with, or recovered from COVID-19. The repertoires were released in a freely available public database intended as a resource for research on the immune response to SARS-CoV-2. Samples were obtained from the ongoing ImmuneRACE study (first 160 participants) and from 1,254 subjects provided by 6 global collaborators. Sample metadata almost always included a de-identified subject ID, COVID-19 status, age in years and sex. Where HLA class I and class II types were available, the types were taken from metadata supplied by the sample provider, not from assay-based typing.

Paper-wide results and their limitations: How much clinical and demographic metadata was included differed by source and by participant, and the metadata was provided uncurated.

CDR1 and CDR2 were assigned from the germline V gene (reference sequence) as LGHDT and YNNKEL. CDR3 length: 14 amino acids, cysteine to phenylalanine. Just CDR3 DNA is preserved here, 42 bases in frame from base 1. Between the V and J ends, shortened by 3 bases and 1 base respectively, the junction contains 8 bases. As concerns this clone: It has no known antigen specificity. No base quality values were provided; no much bigger clone lies one nucleotide off.

In the prospective study, participants were roughly 18 to 89 years old, resided in about two dozen geographic areas of the United States, and were enrolled through a virtual design. To assign participants to cohorts, the prospective study relied on clinical history that participants themselves reported in a screening survey and a study questionnaire. ImmuneRACE Cohort 3 recovered participants were defined by two consecutive negative NP/OP PCR tests, healthcare professional clearance, or symptom resolution. In the prospective study, mobile phlebotomists collected whole blood, serum and a nasopharyngeal or oropharyngeal swab from each participant. Over a roughly two-month period, participants in the prospective study had the option of providing additional blood draws and questionnaires. Blood samples from the prospective study were shipped frozen or at room temperature prior to DNA extraction. TCRbeta CDR3 regions were amplified from genomic DNA using the immunoSEQ Assay, a bias-controlled multiplex PCR. The authors processed their data as follows. The number of nucleated cells in each sample was estimated by amplification of reference gene primers within the assay. To quantify the absolute abundance of each unique TCRbeta CDR3 rearrangement, sequence reads were collapsed and filtered. For each sample, productive Simpson clonality was calculated by taking the square root of Simpson's diversity index across productive rearrangements. Drawn from immuneACCESS, this table holds only the in-frame rearrangements with V and J called that TCRdb kept. Clones are partly lost; checked studies trace under half to an unresolved V gene and leave the rest unexplained. V, J and clone size are taken as reported in that table, and D and trimming were inferred from the DNA itself. The sample data list over 140,000 clones, and 75% to 80% of these were observed just once. The ten most abundant clones make up over 2.5% of the sample.

Sequenced input: PBMCs or T cells enriched from blood (not recorded which). The sequence links TRBV3-1 (or the pseudogene TRBV3-2) to TRBJ2-3, with the D gene too uncertain to name. The sequence was collected from a woman between 50 and 59 years old who had recovered from COVID-19. The sequenced DNA: TGTGCCAGCAGCCATGAGTACGGCACAGATACGCAGTATTTT. Its product reads: CASSHEYGTDTQYF.